Below, one T cell receptor (beta chain) is given with its context. The specificity of this receptor is unknown. The input lacks base qualities; no much larger clone sits a single base away. TCRbeta CDR3 regions were amplified from genomic DNA using the immunoSEQ Assay, a bias-controlled multiplex PCR. The study's own analysis went as follows. The number of nucleated cells in each sample was estimated from the amplification of reference gene primers within the assay. To quantify the absolute abundance of each unique TCRbeta CDR3 rearrangement, sequence reads were collapsed and filtered. For each sample, productive Simpson clonality was calculated as the square root of Simpson's diversity index over productive rearrangements. The table was pulled from immuneACCESS by TCRdb, which kept in-frame rearrangements only. Such tables lose some clones; where checked, under half of the loss comes from unresolved V genes, and the rest has no known cause. Clone size and V and J calls were adopted from that table, with D and trimming inferred from the DNA. In this sample the table shows 90,000 to 130,000 clones, about 80% of which occur a single time. About a sixth of the sample comes from the top ten.

Whole blood was collected in K2EDTA tubes by collaborating institutions according to the institutions' own protocols. Collaborator samples were shipped for TCRbeta analysis as frozen whole blood, isolated PBMCs, or DNA extracted from either sample type. This sample was taken from a study of blood T cell repertoires in COVID-19 (dated by TCRdb to the early 2020s). About the study as a whole: Samples covering the acute and convalescent phases of COVID-19 were provided by collaborators in the United States, Italy and Spain. The material from the prospective study consisted of cDNA or gDNA derived from T cells, B-cell-depleted T cells, or PBMCs. Deeply sampled blood TCRbeta repertoires from subjects exposed to, actively infected with, or recovered from COVID-19 were included in the dataset. The repertoires were released in a freely available public database meant as a resource for research on the immune response to SARS-CoV-2. The samples were drawn from two sources: the first 160 participants of the ongoing ImmuneRACE study, and 1,254 subjects contributed by 6 global collaborators. A de-identified subject ID, COVID-19 status, age in years and sex were almost always included in the sample metadata. Where HLA class I and class II types were available, the types were taken from metadata supplied by the sample provider, not from assay-based typing.

Study-level results and caveats: The amount of clinical and demographic metadata varied by source and participant and was provided uncurated.

CDR1 and CDR2, looked up from the germline V gene (reference sequence), are DFQATT and SNEGSKA. The CDR3 runs 8 residues from the cysteine to the phenylalanine. Kept here is only the CDR3 DNA, which spans 24 bases and is read in frame from base 1. The chain joins TRBV20-1 to TRBJ1-2; possibly the D gene is TRBD1, per 5 matching bases. The sequenced sample consisted of peripheral blood. This receptor was obtained from a woman of 80 years or more with active or convalescent COVID-19. The CDR3 reads as follows: CSGGGYTF. In nucleotides, the sequence is TGCAGCGGGGGTGGCTACACCTTC.